This TCR beta chain was sequenced during a study of blood T cell repertoires in COVID-19. Whole-study context: Specimens from acute and convalescent COVID-19 originated in the United States, Italy and Spain. The cDNA or gDNA used as material had been derived from T cells, B-cell-depleted T cells, or PBMCs.

Authors' analysis steps: Counts of nucleated cells, estimated from reference gene primer amplification, were obtained. The method was immunoSEQ multiplex PCR; TCRdb's version includes in-frame clones alone and lacks a portion of them. V, J and clone size derive from that table, while D and trimming were established from the DNA sequence. The table includes over 110,000 clones, 80% to 90% detected once. In germline, CDR1 is KGHSH, CDR2 LQKENI. After removal of 2 bases from V and 8 bases from J, the junction contained 5 bases not matched to a gene. The CDR3 contains 13 residues. The genes are TRBV18 and TRBJ1-1, with 7 bases that match TRBD1. The clonotype was recovered from a man between 60 and 70 years old with active or convalescent COVID-19. Input material: peripheral blood. The CDR3 here is CASSPSGDREAFF. For the CDR3, the DNA is TGTGCCAGCTCACCATCGGGGGACAGAGAAGCTTTCTTT.